The 18 T cell receptor beta chains in this list originate from one sample, sequenced in a study of blood T cell repertoires in COVID-19. The method was immunoSEQ multiplex PCR; TCRdb's version includes in-frame clones alone and lacks a portion of them. The sample includes some 150,000 clones, roughly nine tenths of them seen just once. The sample consisted of peripheral blood. The receptors here all came from a human donor in a cohort sampled during active COVID-19.

V usage is TRBV7-9 and J usage is TRBJ2-3, with 12 bases aligning to TRBD1. The CDR3 sequence is 17 residues long. Germline CDR1 and CDR2: SEHNR and FQNEAQ (reference sequence). With V trimmed by 0 bases and J by 9 bases, 10 bases remained unmatched. DNA for the CDR3: TGTGCCAGCAGCTTAGCGCGGGGGACAGGGGGCAGGGACACGCAGTATTTT. Translating gives CASSLARGTGGRDTQYF.

This chain joins TRBV19 and TRBJ2-2, with no clear D. There are 15 residues in the CDR3. The germline V gene encodes CDR1 LNHDA and CDR2 SQIVND (reference sequence). Trimming pared 4 bases from V and 2 bases from J, leaving 11 bases between. The CDR3 region is CASSTAPGNTGELFF. The DNA for the CDR3 is TGTGCCAGTAGTACAGCACCAGGAAACACCGGGGAGCTGTTTTTT.

The chain recombines TRBV3-1 (or the pseudogene TRBV3-2) with TRBJ2-1; 8 bases are a match to TRBD2. The CDR3 is made up of 16 amino acids. V shed 0 bases and J 3 bases; nucleotides not matched to a gene: 4. Germline V CDR1 and CDR2: LGHDT, YNNKEL (reference sequence). CDR3 sequence reads: CASSQEAGVVYNEQFF. For the CDR3, the DNA is TGTGCCAGCAGCCAAGAAGCGGGGGTGGTCTACAATGAGCAGTTCTTC.

V and J are TRBV6-1 and TRBJ1-5; D gene uncertain. Germline CDR1 MNHNS, CDR2 SASEGT. CDR3 length equals 15 residues. The V and J ends lost 2 bases and 0 bases respectively, with 8 bases between them. The CDR3 loop is CASSEYGFSNQPQHF. The CDR3 DNA is TGTGCCAGCAGTGAATACGGGTTTAGCAATCAGCCCCAGCATTTT.

This clone was counted once. The rearrangement links TRBV30 to TRBJ2-7; 7 nucleotides agree with TRBD2. Germline V CDR1 and CDR2: GTSNPN, SVGIG (reference sequence). After removal of 0 bases from V and 7 bases from J, the junction contained 9 bases not matched to a gene. CDR3 size: 14 residues. CDR3: CAWSVYTERGEQYF. CDR3 nucleotides: TGTGCCTGGAGTGTATATACGGAGCGGGGAGAGCAGTACTTC.

V and J are TRBV4-1 and TRBJ1-5, with 7 bases lining up with TRBD1. The CDR3 spans 15 residues. CDR1 and CDR2 (germline): MGHRA, YSYEKL. J was trimmed by 2 bases and V by 4 bases; bases with no gene match: 5. CDR3 loop: CASSRTTGGNQPQHF. The CDR3 coding sequence is TGCGCCAGCAGCCGCACAACAGGGGGCAATCAGCCCCAGCATTTT.

The genes are TRBV5-4 and TRBJ1-2; 7 positions match TRBD1. The CDR3 covers 15 residues. Germline CDR1 SGHNT, CDR2 YYREEE (reference sequence). After removal of 2 bases from V and 0 bases from J, the junction contained 4 bases not matched to a gene. CDR3 amino acids: CASSLGGGTNYGYTF. In nucleotides, the CDR3 is TGTGCCAGCAGCTTAGGAGGGGGCACTAACTATGGCTACACCTTC.

This clone was observed a single time. V and J are TRBV11-3 and TRBJ2-1, with a tentative D call TRBD1 (5 bases). The ends were cut back, 3 bases at V and 9 bases at J, with 12 bases in the middle. CDR1 is SGHNT and CDR2 is YENEEA in the germline V gene. The CDR3 consists of 13 residues. This CDR3 is CASSFLSRGEQFF. CDR3 nucleotide sequence: TGTGCCAGCAGCTTTCTGTCTAGGGGTGAGCAGTTCTTC. Drawing the rest from reference TRBV11-3 and TRBJ2-1, the complete variable domain is EAGVVQSPRYKIIEKKQPVAFWCNPISGHNTLYWYLQNLGQGPELLIRYENEEAVDDSQLPKDRFSAERLKGVDSTLKIQPAELGDSAVYLCASSFLSRGEQFFGPGTRLTVL.

The chain recombines TRBV6-4 with TRBJ1-2; D is uncertain. Trimming pared 6 bases from V and 0 bases from J, leaving 14 bases between. The CDR3 is made up of 15 amino acids. Germline V gives CDR1 MRHNA, CDR2 SNTAGT. The CDR3 loop is CASSPEWLANYGYTF. The CDR3 region has the DNA TGTGCCAGCAGCCCCGAGTGGTTAGCTAACTATGGCTACACCTTC.

V usage is TRBV9 and J usage is TRBJ2-5; possibly TRBD2 for D (5 bases). This CDR3 has 16 residues. Germline CDR1 is SGDLS and CDR2 is YYNGEE. Trimming stripped 4 bases from V and 4 bases from J, with 20 bases between. The CDR3 bases are TGTGCCAGCAGCCTCGGGGTCGACCACCGGGGAGAGACCCAGTACTTC. Translating gives CASSLGVDHRGETQYF.

The chain combines TRBV2 with TRBJ2-2; 9 positions agree with TRBD2. This CDR3 comprises 16 residues. V lost 2 bases and J lost 1; bases outside the gene matches: 2. Germline lookup yields CDR1 SNHLY and CDR2 FYNNEI. CDR3 residues: CASSELAGENTGELFF. Here the CDR3 DNA reads TGTGCCAGCAGTGAATTAGCGGGGGAGAACACCGGGGAGCTGTTTTTT.

CDR3 DNA sequence: TGTGCCAGCAGTGTACTAGGACTAGCGGGGACGAACAATGAGCAGTTCTTC. Its protein product is CASSVLGLAGTNNEQFF. This chain uses TRBV6-1 with TRBJ2-1, with 12 bases fitting TRBD2. Germline CDR1 reads MNHNS; CDR2 reads SASEGT. The J segment lost 5 bases and the V segment lost 4 bases, leaving 9 bases of the junction unmatched. This CDR3 has 17 amino acids.

J is TRBJ2-3 and V is TRBV9, with D hard to call. Germline V CDR1 and CDR2: SGDLS, YYNGEE. This CDR3 has 12 amino acids. Trimming shortened V by 3 bases and J by 5 bases, and 7 bases separated the two germline ends. The CDR3 sequence is CASSGRGDTQYF. The DNA of the CDR3 is TGTGCCAGCAGCGGGAGAGGAGATACGCAGTATTTT.

CDR3 loop: CASSPTQGGTDTQYF. The DNA of the CDR3 is TGTGCCAGCTCACCTACACAGGGTGGCACAGATACGCAGTATTTT. The chain recombines TRBV18 with TRBJ2-3; a possible D gene is TRBD1 (6 bases). The V end lost 3 bases, the J end lost 1 base, and 11 bases lay between the germline ends. The V gene's germline CDR1 is KGHSH and CDR2 LQKENI. The CDR3 runs to 15 residues. The variable domain in full, with the rest retrieved from reference TRBV18 and TRBJ2-3, is NAGVMQNPRHLVRRRGQEARLRCSPMKGHSHVYWYRQLPEEGLKFMVYLQKENIIDESGMPKERFSAEFPKEGPSILRIQQVVRGDSAAYFCASSPTQGGTDTQYFGPGTRLTVL.

CDR3 in DNA: TGTGCCAGCAGTTTAGCAGGGGGCTATGGCTACACCTTC. This sequence encodes CASSLAGGYGYTF. The V call is TRBV27, the J call TRBJ1-2; 7 bases fit TRBD1. This CDR3 comprises 13 residues. CDR1 is MNHEY, CDR2 SMNVEV, per germline (reference sequence). The V gene end was trimmed by 2 bases and the J gene end by 4 bases; junction bases not matched to a gene: 1.

The chain uses TRBV15 and TRBJ2-7, with D perhaps TRBD1 (6 bases). Germline values: CDR1 LNHNV, CDR2 YYDKDF (reference sequence). Trimming took off 1 base at V and 3 bases at J, with 10 bases between the two ends. The CDR3 consists of 14 residues. The DNA for the CDR3 is TGTGCCACCAGCAGAGCCGGGACACACTACGAGCAGTACTTC. This sequence encodes CATSRAGTHYEQYF.

This chain uses TRBV7-8 with TRBJ2-1, with D maybe TRBD1 (5 bases). The CDR3 sequence is 13 residues long. From germline, CDR1 is SGHVS and CDR2 FQNEAQ. Trimming took off 4 bases at V and 7 bases at J, with 11 bases between the two ends. The CDR3 nucleotides read TGTGCCAGCAGCTCCGAAAGGGGAAATGAGCAGTTCTTC. This gives the protein CASSSERGNEQFF.

A note on this clone: The same CDR3 is also encoded by other DNA sequences in this sample. The chain employs TRBV7-9 and TRBJ1-2; 7 positions agree with TRBD1. Germline trimming cut 1 base from V and 4 bases from J; bases unmatched to any gene: 6. Germline V lookup: CDR1 SEHNR, CDR2 FQNEAQ (reference sequence). The CDR3 consists of 15 residues. The CDR3 loop reads CASSLDRGLSYGYTF. The CDR3 DNA reads as TGTGCCAGCAGCTTAGACAGGGGCCTCAGCTATGGCTACACCTTC.